This T cell receptor (beta chain) was retrieved from a study of blood T cells in healthy people across ages (dated by TCRdb to the mid-2010s). At the level of the whole study: Template switching captured roughly one uniquely barcoded TCR beta cDNA molecule per two T cells in model experiments. The study measured age-related changes in TCR beta repertoire diversity using deep sequencing normalized with unique cDNA molecular identifiers. Four age groups were formed from the donors: young (average approximately 15 years), middle-aged (more than 35), aged (under 70) and long-lived (more than 75). To avoid experimental bias, donors of different ages were randomly spread across the sequencing lanes. The study analyzed two additional independent replicas of 1 million unique cDNA reads from the same blood draw for two donors, one aged 18 to 29 and one aged 80 or older. Paper-wide results and their limitations: Because the CMV infection status of the donors was unknown, age-related changes in expanded clonotypes may potentially have been confounded. As age increased, observed TCR beta diversity per million T cells dropped in a roughly linear way, and a significant reduction was already evident by age about 40. Observed TCR beta diversity correlated strongly with the percentage of naive T cells measured by flow cytometry. Conclusive comparison of naive and antigen-experienced compartments was prevented by the profiling of bulk unsorted PBMCs. Compared with the aged group, more naive CD4+ T cells, fewer expanded clones and increased TCR diversity were shown by the long-lived group, suggesting age selection. Estimates of total diversity based on one million sequenced T cells were considered lower bounds and underestimates.

Library construction relied on 5' RACE. A second 7 to 11 cycle PCR used a sample-barcoded 5' primer and a J-beta primer mix. A template-switch 5' adaptor carrying 12 random nucleotides introduced a unique molecular identifier onto each TCR beta cDNA molecule. Each sample yielded at least 3 million CDR3-containing paired-end reads. First-strand cDNA was synthesized from all RNA with the Mint cDNA synthesis kit, primed by a TRBC-specific oligonucleotide. Following uracil-DNA glycosylase treatment, all cDNA underwent a first 18-cycle PCR with the universal primers M1SS and BC2_uni_R. On the authors' methods: Normalization of each sample was performed by random selection of 1 million high-quality reads, each carrying a distinct molecular identifier. Reads with shared molecular identifiers were discarded instead of being binned into consensus sequences. MiTCR, with a Q25 quality threshold and the strictest error-elimination algorithm, was used for CDR3 identification, clonotype clustering and error correction. A nonparametric unseen species model using Euler transformation provided a lower-bound estimate of total TCR beta diversity. Clones were called with MiXCR by TCRdb after fastp trimmed the public reads at Q25, and only in-frame beta chains were retained. Every distinct CDR3 protein forms one entry, paired with its most common genes and DNA. It is TCRdb's table, rather than the study itself, that gives the V and J calls and clone size. The sample data list 1.5 million to 2 million distinct CDR3 sequences, and 39% of these were observed just once. The leading ten clones occupy under 25% of the sample.

The donors were roughly 40 Caucasian individuals from Russia, aged 6 to 90 years, who were systemically healthy. About 9.6 milliliters of peripheral blood were collected from each donor into EDTA-treated Vacutainer tubes. Ficoll-Paque density-gradient centrifugation was used to isolate PBMCs, with at least 6.5 million per sample. Total RNA, at least 6 micrograms per sample, was extracted from PBMCs with Trizol reagent. For every donor, an aliquot of PBMCs went through flow cytometry to measure the percentages of naive CD45RAhigh/CD27high T cells. With respect to this clonotype: No cognate antigen has been identified for it. There are no base qualities to consult, and no much larger clone falls within one base.

The sample consisted of blood. This TCR derives from a human donor in good health.

DNA sequence: TGTGCCAGCAGCCTCGGGAGTGAGCAGCCCCAGCATTTT. This encodes CASSLGSEQPQHF. Recombination linked TRBV6-6 to TRBJ1-5, with no confident D gene call. V lost 6 bases and J lost 7 bases; the stretch between them is 13 bases long. CDR1 and CDR2 are drawn from the germline V gene (reference sequence): MNHNY, SVGAGI. Counted from cysteine to phenylalanine, this CDR3 has 13 amino acids. CDR3 DNA only is kept here, 39 bases in frame from base 1.